The sequence of this T cell receptor (beta chain) was determined in a study of beta chain features in type 1 diabetes. V was pared by 5 bases and J by 6 bases, with 8 bases between. CDR1 DFQATT and CDR2 SNEGSKA come from the germline V gene (reference sequence). The CDR3 is made up of 10 amino acids. Expressed TCRB transcripts were sequenced because the entire RNA isolate underwent reverse transcription. Naive, central memory and regulatory T cell samples averaged around 3.9 million immunoSEQ reads each. Sequenced by immunoSEQ multiplex PCR; TCRdb stores in-frame clones only, minus some. The sample lists over 500,000 clones, around 16% occurring once. Isolation of CD4+ naive, central memory, regulatory and stem cell-like memory cells was achieved by sorting via CD45RO/CCR7/CD25/CD127/CD95/CD27. This clone appeared a few times.

The sequencing sample was made of naive CD4+ T cells from blood. This TCR derives from a man between 18 and 35 years old in good health. The V gene is TRBV20-1, the J gene TRBJ2-7; D call uncertain. DNA of the CDR3: TGCAGTGCTCCGATTGTCGAGCAGTACTTC. Residues: CSAPIVEQYF.